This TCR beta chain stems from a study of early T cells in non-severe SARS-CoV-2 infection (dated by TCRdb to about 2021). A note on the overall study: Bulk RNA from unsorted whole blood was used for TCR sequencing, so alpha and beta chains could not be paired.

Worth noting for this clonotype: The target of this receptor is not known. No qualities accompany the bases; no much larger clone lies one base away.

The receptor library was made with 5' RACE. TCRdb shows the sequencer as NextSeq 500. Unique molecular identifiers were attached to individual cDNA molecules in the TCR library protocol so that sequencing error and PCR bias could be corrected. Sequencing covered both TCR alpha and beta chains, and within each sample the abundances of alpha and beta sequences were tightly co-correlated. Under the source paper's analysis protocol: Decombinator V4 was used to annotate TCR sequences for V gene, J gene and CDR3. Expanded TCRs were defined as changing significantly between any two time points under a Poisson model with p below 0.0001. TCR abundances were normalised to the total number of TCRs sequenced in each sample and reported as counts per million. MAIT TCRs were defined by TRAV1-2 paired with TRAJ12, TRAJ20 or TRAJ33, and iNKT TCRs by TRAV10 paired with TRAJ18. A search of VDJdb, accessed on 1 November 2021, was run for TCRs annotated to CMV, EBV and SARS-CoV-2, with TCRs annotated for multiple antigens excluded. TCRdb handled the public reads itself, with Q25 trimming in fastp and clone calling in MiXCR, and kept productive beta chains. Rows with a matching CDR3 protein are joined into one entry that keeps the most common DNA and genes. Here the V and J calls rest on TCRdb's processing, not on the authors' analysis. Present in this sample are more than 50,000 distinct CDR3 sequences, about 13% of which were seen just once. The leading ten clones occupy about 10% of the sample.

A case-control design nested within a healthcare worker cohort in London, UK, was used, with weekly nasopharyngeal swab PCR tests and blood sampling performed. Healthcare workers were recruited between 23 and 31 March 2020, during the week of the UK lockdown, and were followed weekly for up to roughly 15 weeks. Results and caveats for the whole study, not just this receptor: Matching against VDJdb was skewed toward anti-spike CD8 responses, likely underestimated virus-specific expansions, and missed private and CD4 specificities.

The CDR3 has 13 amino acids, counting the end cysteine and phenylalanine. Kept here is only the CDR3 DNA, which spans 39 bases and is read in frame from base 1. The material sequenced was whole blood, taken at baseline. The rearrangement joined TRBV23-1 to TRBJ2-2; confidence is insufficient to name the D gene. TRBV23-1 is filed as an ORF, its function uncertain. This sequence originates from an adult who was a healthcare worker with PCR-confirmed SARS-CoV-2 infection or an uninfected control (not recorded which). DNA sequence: TGCGTCCTAAGGCGGTACGGGACCGGGGAGCTGTTTTTT. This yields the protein CVLRRYGTGELFF.